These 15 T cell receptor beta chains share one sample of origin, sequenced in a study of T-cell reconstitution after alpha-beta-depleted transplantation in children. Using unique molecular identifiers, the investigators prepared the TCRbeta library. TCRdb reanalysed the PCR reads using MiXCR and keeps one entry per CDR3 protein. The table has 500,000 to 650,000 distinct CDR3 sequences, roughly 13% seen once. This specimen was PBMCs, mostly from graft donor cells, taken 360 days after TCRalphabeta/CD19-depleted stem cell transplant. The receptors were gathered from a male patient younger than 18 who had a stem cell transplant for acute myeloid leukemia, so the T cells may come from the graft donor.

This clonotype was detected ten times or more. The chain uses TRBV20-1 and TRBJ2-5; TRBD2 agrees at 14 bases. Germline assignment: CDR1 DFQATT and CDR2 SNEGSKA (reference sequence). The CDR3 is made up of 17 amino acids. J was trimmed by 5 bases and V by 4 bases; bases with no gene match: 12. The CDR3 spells CSATLGTSGGWLETQYF. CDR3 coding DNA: TGCAGTGCTACTCTCGGGACTAGCGGGGGCTGGCTTGAGACCCAGTACTTC.

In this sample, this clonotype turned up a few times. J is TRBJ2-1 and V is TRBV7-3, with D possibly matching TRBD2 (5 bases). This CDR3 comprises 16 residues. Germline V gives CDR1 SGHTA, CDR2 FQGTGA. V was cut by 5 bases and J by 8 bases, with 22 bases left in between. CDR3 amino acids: CASSTSGNSFIYEQFF. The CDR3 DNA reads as TGTGCCAGCAGCACCTCGGGAAATTCTTTCATCTATGAGCAGTTCTTC.

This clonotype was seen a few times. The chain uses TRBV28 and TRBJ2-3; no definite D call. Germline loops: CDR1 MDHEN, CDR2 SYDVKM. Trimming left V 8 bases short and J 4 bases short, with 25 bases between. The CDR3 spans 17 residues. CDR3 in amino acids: CASPNPQAPREADTQYF. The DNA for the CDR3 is TGTGCCAGCCCTAACCCCCAGGCCCCCCGAGAGGCAGATACGCAGTATTTT.

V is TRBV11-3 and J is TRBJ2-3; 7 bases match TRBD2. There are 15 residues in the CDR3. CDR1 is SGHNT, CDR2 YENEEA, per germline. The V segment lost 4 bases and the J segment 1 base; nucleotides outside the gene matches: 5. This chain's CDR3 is CASSSAAGGTDTQYF. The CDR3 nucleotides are TGTGCCAGCAGCTCAGCGGCGGGAGGCACAGATACGCAGTATTTT.

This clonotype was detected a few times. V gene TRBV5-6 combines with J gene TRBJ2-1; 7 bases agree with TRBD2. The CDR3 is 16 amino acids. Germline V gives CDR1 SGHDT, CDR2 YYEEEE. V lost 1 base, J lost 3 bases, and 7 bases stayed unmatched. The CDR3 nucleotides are TGTGCCAGCAGCTTGTGGGTAGCGGGCCTCTACAATGAGCAGTTCTTC. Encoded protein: CASSLWVAGLYNEQFF.

CDR3 in DNA: TGTGCCAGCAGTCCCTTACAATACAATGAGCAGTTCTTC. Residues: CASSPLQYNEQFF. The chain carries TRBV28 and TRBJ2-1; D remains unclear. Germline V CDR1 and CDR2: MDHEN, SYDVKM. The CDR3 runs to 13 residues. V was cut by 5 bases and J by 4 bases, with 9 bases left in between.

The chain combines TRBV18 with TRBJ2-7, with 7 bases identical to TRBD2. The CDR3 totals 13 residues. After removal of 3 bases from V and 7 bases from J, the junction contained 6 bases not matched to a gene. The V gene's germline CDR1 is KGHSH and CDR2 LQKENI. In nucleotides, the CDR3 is TGTGCCAGCTCACCGGGGGGGAAAATTGAGCAGTACTTC. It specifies CASSPGGKIEQYF.

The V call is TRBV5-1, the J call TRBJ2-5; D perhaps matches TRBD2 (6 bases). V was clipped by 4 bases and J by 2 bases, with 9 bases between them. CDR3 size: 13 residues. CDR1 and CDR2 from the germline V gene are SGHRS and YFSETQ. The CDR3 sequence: CASSGGLQETQYF. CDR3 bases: TGCGCCAGCAGCGGGGGACTTCAAGAGACCCAGTACTTC.

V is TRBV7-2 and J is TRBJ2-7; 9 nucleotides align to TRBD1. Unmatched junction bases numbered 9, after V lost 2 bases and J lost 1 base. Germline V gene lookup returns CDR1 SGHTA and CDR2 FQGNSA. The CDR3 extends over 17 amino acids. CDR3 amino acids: CASSLRVDRGISYEQYF. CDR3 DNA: TGTGCCAGCAGCTTACGGGTAGACAGGGGGATTTCCTACGAGCAGTACTTC.

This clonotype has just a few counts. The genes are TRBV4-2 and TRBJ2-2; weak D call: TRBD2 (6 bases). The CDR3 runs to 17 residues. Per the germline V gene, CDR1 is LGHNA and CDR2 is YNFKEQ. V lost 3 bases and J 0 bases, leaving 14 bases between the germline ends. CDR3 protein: CASSQGMGLPNTGELFF. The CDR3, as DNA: TGTGCCAGCAGCCAGGGGATGGGACTTCCGAACACCGGGGAGCTGTTTTTT.

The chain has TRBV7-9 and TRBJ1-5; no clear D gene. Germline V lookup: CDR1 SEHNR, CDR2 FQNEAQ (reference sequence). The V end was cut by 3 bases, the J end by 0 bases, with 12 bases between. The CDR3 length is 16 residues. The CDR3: CASSFSRGTSNQPQHF. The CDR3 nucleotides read TGTGCCAGCAGCTTCAGCCGCGGTACTAGCAATCAGCCCCAGCATTTT.

CDR3 sequence: CAWGTGGPPYEQYF. For the CDR3, the DNA is TGTGCCTGGGGTACAGGGGGCCCCCCCTACGAGCAGTACTTC. V usage is TRBV30 and J usage is TRBJ2-7; 9 bases agree with TRBD1. With 5 bases clipped from V and 2 bases from J, the junction kept 7 bases outside the gene matches. CDR1 is GTSNPN, CDR2 SVGIG, per germline (reference sequence). CDR3 length: 14 residues.

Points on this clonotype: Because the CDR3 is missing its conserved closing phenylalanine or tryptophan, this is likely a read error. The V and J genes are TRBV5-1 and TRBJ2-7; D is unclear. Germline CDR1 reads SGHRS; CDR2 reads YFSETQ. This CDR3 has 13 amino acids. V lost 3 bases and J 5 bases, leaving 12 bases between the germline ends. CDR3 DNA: TGCGCCAGCAGCTCGGAAGGGCTTCACGAGCAGTACTGC. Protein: CASSSEGLHEQYC.

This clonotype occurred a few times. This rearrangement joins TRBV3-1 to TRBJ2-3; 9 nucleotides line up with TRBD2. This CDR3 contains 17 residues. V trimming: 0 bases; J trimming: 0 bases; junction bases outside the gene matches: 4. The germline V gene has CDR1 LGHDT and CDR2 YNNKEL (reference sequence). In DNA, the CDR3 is TGTGCCAGCAGCCAAGAAGGAGCGGGGGGTAGCACAGATACGCAGTATTTT. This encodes CASSQEGAGGSTDTQYF.

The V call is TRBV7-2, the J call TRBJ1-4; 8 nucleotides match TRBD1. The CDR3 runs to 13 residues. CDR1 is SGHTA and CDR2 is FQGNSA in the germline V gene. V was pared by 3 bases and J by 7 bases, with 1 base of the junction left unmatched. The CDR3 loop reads CASSFTGGEKLFF. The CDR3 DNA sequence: TGTGCCAGCAGCTTCACAGGGGGTGAAAAACTGTTTTTT.